This T cell receptor (beta chain) was observed in a study of vaccination and CD4 T cells after COVID-19. A note on this clonotype: Its antigen is still unknown.

Sequenced with the Oncomine TCR Beta short-read assay was DNA taken from cultured CD4+ T cells. TCRdb fed the PCR reads into MiXCR, producing one record per CDR3 protein. The data contain more than 20,000 distinct CDR3 sequences, 46% of them singletons. This sample's time point: late sampling 161 to 241 days after vaccination in a few convalescent patients. Sample treatment: roughly 10-day PBMC culture with coronavirus spike peptide pools or control peptides (ViraFEST assay). The sample in question was CD4+ T cells from blood, cultured in vitro, obtained about 7 months after SARS-CoV-2 vaccination. The sequence derives from a human donor who had recovered from COVID-19.

CDR3 in DNA: TGTGCCAGCACCAGGGGGTTGGGTACGCAGGGGGATACGCAGTATTTT. Its protein product is CASTRGLGTQGDTQYF. The rearrangement links TRBV7-2 to TRBJ2-3; 7 positions match TRBD1. This CDR3 spans 16 amino acids. CDR1 is SGHTA, CDR2 FQGNSA, per germline. The V gene end was trimmed by 7 bases and the J gene end by 6 bases; junction bases not matched to a gene: 16.